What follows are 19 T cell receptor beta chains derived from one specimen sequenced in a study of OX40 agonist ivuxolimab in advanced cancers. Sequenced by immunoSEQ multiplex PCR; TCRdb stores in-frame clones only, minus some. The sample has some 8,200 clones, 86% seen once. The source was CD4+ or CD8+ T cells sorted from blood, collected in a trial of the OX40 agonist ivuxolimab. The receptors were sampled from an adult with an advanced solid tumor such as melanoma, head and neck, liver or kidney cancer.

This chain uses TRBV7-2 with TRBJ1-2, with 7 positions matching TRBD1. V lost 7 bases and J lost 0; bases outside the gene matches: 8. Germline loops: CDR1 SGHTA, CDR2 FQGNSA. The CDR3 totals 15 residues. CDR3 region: CASTVRGGPNYGYTF. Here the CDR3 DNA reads TGTGCCAGCACCGTTCGAGGGGGCCCTAACTATGGCTACACCTTC. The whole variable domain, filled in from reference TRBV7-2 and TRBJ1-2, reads GAGVSQSPSNKVTEKGKDVELRCDPISGHTALYWYRQSLGQGLEFLIYFQGNSAPDKSGLPSDRFSAERTGGSVSTLTIQRTQQEDSAVYLCASTVRGGPNYGYTFGSGTRLTVV.

This CDR3 reads CASSHGWTGAPDTQYF. The CDR3 region has the DNA TGTGCCAGCAGCCACGGTTGGACAGGGGCGCCAGATACGCAGTATTTT. This chain joins TRBV7-3 and TRBJ2-3, with 9 bases aligning to TRBD1. J was trimmed by 4 bases and V by 5 bases; bases with no gene match: 10. Germline CDR1 reads SGHTA; CDR2 reads FQGTGA. The CDR3 sequence is 16 residues long. Looking up the rest from reference TRBV7-3 and TRBJ2-3 gives the full variable domain: GAGVSQTPSNKVTEKGKYVELRCDPISGHTALYWYRQSLGQGPEFLIYFQGTGAADDSGLPNDRFFAVRPEGSVSTLKIQRTERGDSAVYLCASSHGWTGAPDTQYFGPGTRLTVL.

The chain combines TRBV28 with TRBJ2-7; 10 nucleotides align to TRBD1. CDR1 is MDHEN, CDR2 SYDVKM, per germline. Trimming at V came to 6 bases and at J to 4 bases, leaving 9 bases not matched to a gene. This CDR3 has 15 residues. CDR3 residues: CASRTPGQGTYEQYF. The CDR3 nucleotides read TGTGCCAGCAGGACCCCGGGACAGGGGACTTACGAGCAGTACTTC.

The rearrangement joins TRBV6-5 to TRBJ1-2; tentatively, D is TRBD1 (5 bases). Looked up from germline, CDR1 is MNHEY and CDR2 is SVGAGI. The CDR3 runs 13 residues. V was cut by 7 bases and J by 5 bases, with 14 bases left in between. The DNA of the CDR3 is TGTGCCAGCATTCCGGGGGGGGGATATGGCTACACCTTC. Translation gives CASIPGGGYGYTF.

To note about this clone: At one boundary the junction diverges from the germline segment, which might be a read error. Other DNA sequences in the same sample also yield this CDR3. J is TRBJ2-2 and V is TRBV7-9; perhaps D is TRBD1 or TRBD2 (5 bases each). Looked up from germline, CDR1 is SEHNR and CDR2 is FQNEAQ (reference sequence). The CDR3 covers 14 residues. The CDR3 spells CASSLGQNTGELFF. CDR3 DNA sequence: TGTGCCAGCAGCTTAGGACAGAACACCGGGGAACTGTTTTTT.

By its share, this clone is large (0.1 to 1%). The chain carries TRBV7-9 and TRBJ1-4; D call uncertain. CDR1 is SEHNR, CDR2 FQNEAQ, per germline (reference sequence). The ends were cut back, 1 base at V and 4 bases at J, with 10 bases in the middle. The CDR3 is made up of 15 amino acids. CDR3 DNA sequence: TGTGCCAGCAGCTTAGGCTCTATCGTTAATGAAAAACTGTTTTTT. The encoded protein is CASSLGSIVNEKLFF. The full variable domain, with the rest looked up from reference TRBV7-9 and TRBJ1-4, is DTGVSQNPRHKITKRGQNVTFRCDPISEHNRLYWYRQTLGQGPEFLTYFQNEAQLEKSRLLSDRFSAERPKGSFSTLEIQRTEQGDSAMYLCASSLGSIVNEKLFFGSGTQLSVL.

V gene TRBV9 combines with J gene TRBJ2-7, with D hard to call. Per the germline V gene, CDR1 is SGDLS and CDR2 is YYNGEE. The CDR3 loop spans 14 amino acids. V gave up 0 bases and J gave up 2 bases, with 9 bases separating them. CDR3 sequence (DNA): TGTGCCAGCAGCGTAGGGGTGGCGCCCTACGAGCAGTACTTC. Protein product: CASSVGVAPYEQYF.

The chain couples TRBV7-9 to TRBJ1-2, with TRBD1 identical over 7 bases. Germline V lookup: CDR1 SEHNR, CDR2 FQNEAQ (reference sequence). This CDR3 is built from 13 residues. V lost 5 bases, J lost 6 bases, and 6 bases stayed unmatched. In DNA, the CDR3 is TGTGCCAGCAGCCGACAGGGTTTAAATGGCTACACCTTC. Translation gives CASSRQGLNGYTF.

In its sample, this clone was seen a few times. In DNA form, the CDR3 reads TGTGCCAGCAGCTTAGGTCAGGGGAATGAAGCTTTCTTT. It codes for CASSLGQGNEAFF. The V gene is TRBV7-9, the J gene TRBJ1-1; perhaps TRBD1 as D (6 bases). This CDR3 region has 13 residues. Germline CDR1 and CDR2: SEHNR and FQNEAQ (reference sequence). The ends were cut back, 1 base at V and 7 bases at J, with 10 bases in the middle.

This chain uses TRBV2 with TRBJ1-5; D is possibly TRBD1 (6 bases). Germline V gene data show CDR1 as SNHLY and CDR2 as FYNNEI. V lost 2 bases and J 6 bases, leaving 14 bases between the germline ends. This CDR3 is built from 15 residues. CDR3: CASSEWGGHGQPQHF. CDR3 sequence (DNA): TGTGCCAGCAGTGAATGGGGGGGGCATGGTCAGCCCCAGCATTTT.

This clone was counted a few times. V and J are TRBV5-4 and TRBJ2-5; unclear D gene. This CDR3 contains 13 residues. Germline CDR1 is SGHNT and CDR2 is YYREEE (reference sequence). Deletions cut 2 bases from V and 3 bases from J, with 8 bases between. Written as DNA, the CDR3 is TGTGCCAGCAGCTTAACACGGGAAGAGACCCAGTACTTC. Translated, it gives CASSLTREETQYF.

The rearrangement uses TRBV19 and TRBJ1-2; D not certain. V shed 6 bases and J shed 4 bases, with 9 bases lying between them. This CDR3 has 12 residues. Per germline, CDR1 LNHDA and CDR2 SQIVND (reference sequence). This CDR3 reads CASRSDLYGYTF. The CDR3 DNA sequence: TGTGCCAGTAGATCGGACCTCTATGGCTACACCTTC.

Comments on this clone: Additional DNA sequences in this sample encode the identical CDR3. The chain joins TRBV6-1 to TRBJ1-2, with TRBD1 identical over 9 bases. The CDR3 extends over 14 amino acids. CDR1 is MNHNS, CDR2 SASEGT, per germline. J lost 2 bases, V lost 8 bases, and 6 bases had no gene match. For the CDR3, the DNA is TGTGCCAGCCAGACAGGGGGTACCAACTATGGCTACACCTTC. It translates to CASQTGGTNYGYTF.

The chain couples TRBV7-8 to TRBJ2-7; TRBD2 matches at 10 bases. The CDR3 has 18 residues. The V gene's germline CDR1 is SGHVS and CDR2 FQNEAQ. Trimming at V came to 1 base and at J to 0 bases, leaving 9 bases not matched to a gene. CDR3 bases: TGTGCCAGCAGCTTAGTGGAGCGGGGGGGTTCGAGCTCCTACGAGCAGTACTTC. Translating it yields CASSLVERGGSSSYEQYF.

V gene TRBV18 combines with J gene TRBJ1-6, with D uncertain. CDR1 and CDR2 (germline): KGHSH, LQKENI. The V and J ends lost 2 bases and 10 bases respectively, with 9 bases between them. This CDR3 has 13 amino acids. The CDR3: CASSPSQRSPLHF. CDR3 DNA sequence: TGTGCCAGCTCACCATCGCAGAGATCACCCCTCCACTTT. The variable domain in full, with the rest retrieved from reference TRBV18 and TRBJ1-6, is NAGVMQNPRHLVRRRGQEARLRCSPMKGHSHVYWYRQLPEEGLKFMVYLQKENIIDESGMPKERFSAEFPKEGPSILRIQQVVRGDSAAYFCASSPSQRSPLHFGNGTRLTVT.

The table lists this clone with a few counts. The CDR3, as DNA: TGTGCCAGTAAAGGCGGGACAGGGGCCTATAGCAATCAGCCCCAGCATTTT. Translation gives CASKGGTGAYSNQPQHF. The chain has TRBV19 and TRBJ1-5; 10 nucleotides line up with TRBD1. Trimming removed 7 bases from V and 0 bases from J; junction bases left unmatched: 9. The CDR3 is 17 residues long. Germline CDR1 LNHDA, CDR2 SQIVND (reference sequence).

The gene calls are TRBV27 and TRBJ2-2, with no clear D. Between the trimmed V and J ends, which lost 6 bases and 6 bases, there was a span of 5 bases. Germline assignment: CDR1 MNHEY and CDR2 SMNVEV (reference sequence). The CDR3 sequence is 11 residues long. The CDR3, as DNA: TGTGCCAGCAGCACGGCCGGGGAGCTGTTTTTT. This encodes CASSTAGELFF.

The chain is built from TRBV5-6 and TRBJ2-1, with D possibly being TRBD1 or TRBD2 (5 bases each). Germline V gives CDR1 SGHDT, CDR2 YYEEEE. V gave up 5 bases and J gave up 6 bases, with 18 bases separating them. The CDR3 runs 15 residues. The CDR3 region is CASRWSGGVGNEQFF. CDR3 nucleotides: TGTGCCAGCAGGTGGAGTGGGGGAGTGGGCAATGAGCAGTTCTTC. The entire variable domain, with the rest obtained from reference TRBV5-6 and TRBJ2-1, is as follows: DAGVTQSPTHLIKTRGQQVTLRCSPKSGHDTVSWYQQALGQGPQFIFQYYEEEERQRGNFPDRFSGHQFPNYSSELNVNALLLGDSALYLCASRWSGGVGNEQFFGPGTRLTVL.

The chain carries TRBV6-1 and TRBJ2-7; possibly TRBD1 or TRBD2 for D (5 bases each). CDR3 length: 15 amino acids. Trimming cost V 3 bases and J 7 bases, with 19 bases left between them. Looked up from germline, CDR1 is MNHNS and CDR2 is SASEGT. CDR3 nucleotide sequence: TGTGCCAGCAGTGATGTCTCCAGGGAGAAGATGGAGCAGTACTTC. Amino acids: CASSDVSREKMEQYF.